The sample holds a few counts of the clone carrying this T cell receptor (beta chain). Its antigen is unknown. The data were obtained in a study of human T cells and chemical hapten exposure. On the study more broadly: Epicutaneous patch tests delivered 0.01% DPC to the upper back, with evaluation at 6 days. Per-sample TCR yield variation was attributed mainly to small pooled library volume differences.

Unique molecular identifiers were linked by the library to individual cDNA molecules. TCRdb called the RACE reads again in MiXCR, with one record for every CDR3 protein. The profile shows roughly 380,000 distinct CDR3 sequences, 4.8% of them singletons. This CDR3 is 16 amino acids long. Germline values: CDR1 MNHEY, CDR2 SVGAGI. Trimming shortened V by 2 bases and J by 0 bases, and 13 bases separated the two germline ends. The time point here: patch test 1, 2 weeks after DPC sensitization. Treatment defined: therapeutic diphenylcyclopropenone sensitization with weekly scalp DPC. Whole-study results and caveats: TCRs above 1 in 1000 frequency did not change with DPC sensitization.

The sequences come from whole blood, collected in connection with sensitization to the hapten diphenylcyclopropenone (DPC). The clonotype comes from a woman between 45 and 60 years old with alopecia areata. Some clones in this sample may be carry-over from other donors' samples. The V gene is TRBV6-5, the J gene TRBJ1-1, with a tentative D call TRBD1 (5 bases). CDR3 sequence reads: CASSYGGGAMNTEAFF. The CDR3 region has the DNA TGTGCCAGCAGTTACGGCGGTGGGGCCATGAACACTGAAGCTTTCTTT.